Listed below are T cell receptor beta chains from one sample, sequenced in a study of T-cell reconstitution after alpha-beta-depleted transplantation in children. MiXCR, run by TCRdb on the PCR reads, gives a single entry per CDR3 protein. The sample carries approximately 520,000 distinct CDR3 sequences, 30% to 35% recorded once. This sample comprised PBMCs from the stem cell graft donor, obtained from the stem cell graft. These receptors were obtained from a human donor who donated a stem cell graft to a child with aplastic anemia. CDR3s include the opening cysteine and the closing phenylalanine or tryptophan. D genes are given only for firm matches. A row's size may be missing; if present it is once, few, many or a size class.

d_call: NA; j_call: TRBJ2-2; cdr3_length: 15; clone_size: few; v_call: TRBV18; cdr3_nt: TGTGCCAGCTCACCGCCAGGGTTAGACGTCGGGGAGCTGTTTTTT; cdr3_aa: CASSPPGLDVGELFF
d_call: TRBD2; j_call: TRBJ2-1; cdr3_length: 16; clone_size: NA; v_call: TRBV5-6; cdr3_nt: TGTGCCAGCAGCCATGGAGCGGGAAACTCCTACAATGAGCAGTTCTTC; cdr3_aa: CASSHGAGNSYNEQFF
d_call: NA; j_call: TRBJ2-7; cdr3_length: 14; clone_size: few; v_call: TRBV7-2; cdr3_nt: TGTGCCAGCAGCTTACCTAGACAGACCTACGAGCAGTACTTC; cdr3_aa: CASSLPRQTYEQYF
d_call: TRBD1; j_call: TRBJ1-2; cdr3_length: 15; clone_size: NA; v_call: TRBV25-1; cdr3_nt: TGTGCCAGCAGTGAATGGGGCAGGGGGAAGGGAGGCTACACCTTC; cdr3_aa: CASSEWGRGKGGYTF
d_call: NA; j_call: TRBJ2-5; cdr3_length: 14; clone_size: NA; v_call: TRBV20-1; cdr3_nt: TGCAGTGCTGGAGCGGCTTCGTTGCAAGGGACCCAGTACTTC; cdr3_aa: CSAGAASLQGTQYF
d_call: NA; j_call: TRBJ1-2; cdr3_length: 13; clone_size: few; v_call: TRBV19; cdr3_nt: TGTGCCCTCCTCGCGGGGACGGGCTATGGCTACACCTTC; cdr3_aa: CALLAGTGYGYTF
d_call: NA; j_call: TRBJ2-6; cdr3_length: 18; clone_size: few; v_call: TRBV10-3; cdr3_nt: TGTGCCATCAGTGAAGGGAGGGGGCGCAGAACTGGGGCCAACGTCCTGACTTTC; cdr3_aa: CAISEGRGRRTGANVLTF
d_call: TRBD2; j_call: TRBJ2-7; cdr3_length: 15; clone_size: NA; v_call: TRBV28; cdr3_nt: TGTGCCAGTCGAGCGACCCTAGCGGGAACCTACGAGCAGTACTTC; cdr3_aa: CASRATLAGTYEQYF
d_call: TRBD1; j_call: TRBJ1-5; cdr3_length: 14; clone_size: NA; v_call: TRBV19; cdr3_nt: TGTGCCAGTAACAGGGGCGAGGGCAATCAGCCCCAGCATTTT; cdr3_aa: CASNRGEGNQPQHF
d_call: TRBD1; j_call: TRBJ1-1; cdr3_length: 14; clone_size: once; v_call: TRBV7-2; cdr3_nt: TGTGCCAGCAGCTTAGGCCACAGGGGCACTGAAGCTTTCTTT; cdr3_aa: CASSLGHRGTEAFF
d_call: TRBD2; j_call: TRBJ2-1; cdr3_length: 16; clone_size: few; v_call: TRBV7-2; cdr3_nt: TGTGCCAGCAGCAGGGCCGGGACTAGGAGAGACAATGAGCAGTTCTTC; cdr3_aa: CASSRAGTRRDNEQFF
d_call: NA; j_call: TRBJ2-3; cdr3_length: 15; clone_size: NA; v_call: TRBV7-9; cdr3_nt: TGTGCCAGCAGCTTAGCGAGTCTAAGCACAGATACGCAGTATTTT; cdr3_aa: CASSLASLSTDTQYF
d_call: NA; j_call: TRBJ1-1; cdr3_length: 15; clone_size: once; v_call: TRBV7-8; cdr3_nt: TGTGCCAGCAGCTTAGTGGTGCAGGCCCGAACTGAAGCTTTCTTT; cdr3_aa: CASSLVVQARTEAFF
d_call: NA; j_call: TRBJ2-1; cdr3_length: 14; clone_size: few; v_call: TRBV7-9; cdr3_nt: TGTGCCAGCAGCTTAGACCCTGGACAGCTGAAATGGTTCTTC; cdr3_aa: CASSLDPGQLKWFF
d_call: TRBD1; j_call: TRBJ2-1; cdr3_length: 19; clone_size: NA; v_call: TRBV12-3/TRBV12-4; cdr3_nt: TGTGCCAGCTGCCGTAGGACAGGGGCGGGGTGGGGGTCCTACAATGAGCAGTTCTTC; cdr3_aa: CASCRRTGAGWGSYNEQFF
d_call: TRBD1; j_call: TRBJ2-5; cdr3_length: 14; clone_size: NA; v_call: TRBV28; cdr3_nt: TGTGCCAGCAGAATAACAGGGGGCGGGAAGACCCAGTACTTC; cdr3_aa: CASRITGGGKTQYF
d_call: NA; j_call: TRBJ2-1; cdr3_length: 12; clone_size: few; v_call: TRBV20-1; cdr3_nt: TGCAGTGCTGGGCAGGGCTACAATGAGCAGTTCTTC; cdr3_aa: CSAGQGYNEQFF
d_call: TRBD2; j_call: TRBJ2-1; cdr3_length: 16; clone_size: many; v_call: TRBV5-1; cdr3_nt: TGCGCCAGCAGCCCGCCGGGACTAGCGGGAGGAAATGAGCAGTTCTTC; cdr3_aa: CASSPPGLAGGNEQFF
d_call: NA; j_call: TRBJ2-1; cdr3_length: 16; clone_size: NA; v_call: TRBV5-4; cdr3_nt: TGTGCCAGCAGCTTCGGTGGTCAGCGGGCGGCTGGTGAGCAGTTCTTC; cdr3_aa: CASSFGGQRAAGEQFF
d_call: NA; j_call: TRBJ1-5; cdr3_length: 12; clone_size: few; v_call: TRBV20-1; cdr3_nt: TGCAGTGCCCTAAGGGCTGGCCAGCCCCAGCATTTT; cdr3_aa: CSALRAGQPQHF
d_call: NA; j_call: TRBJ1-5; cdr3_length: 17; clone_size: few; v_call: TRBV20-1; cdr3_nt: TGCAGTGCTAGGGTTGGAGGGCGGGACACTAGCAATCAGCCCCAGCATTTT; cdr3_aa: CSARVGGRDTSNQPQHF
d_call: TRBD2; j_call: TRBJ2-3; cdr3_length: 14; clone_size: few; v_call: TRBV12-3/TRBV12-4; cdr3_nt: TGTGCCAGCAGTTTGGCGGGAGCAGGAGATACGCAGTATTTT; cdr3_aa: CASSLAGAGDTQYF
d_call: NA; j_call: TRBJ2-1; cdr3_length: 17; clone_size: few; v_call: TRBV4-1; cdr3_nt: TGCGCCAGCAGCCAAGATCCGGCAGGGAGCTCCTACAATGAGCAGTTCTTC; cdr3_aa: CASSQDPAGSSYNEQFF
d_call: NA; j_call: TRBJ2-3; cdr3_length: 15; clone_size: few; v_call: TRBV7-2; cdr3_nt: TGTGCCAGCAGCTTAACAGCGGAGCGCACAGATACGCAGTATTTT; cdr3_aa: CASSLTAERTDTQYF
d_call: NA; j_call: TRBJ2-3; cdr3_length: 12; clone_size: NA; v_call: TRBV7-2; cdr3_nt: TGTGCCAGCAGAGGTCTAGGGGATACGCAGTATTTT; cdr3_aa: CASRGLGDTQYF
d_call: NA; j_call: TRBJ2-5; cdr3_length: 15; clone_size: NA; v_call: TRBV24-1; cdr3_nt: TGTGCCACCAGTGATCCCTCGACCCCCGTAGAGACCCAGTACTTC; cdr3_aa: CATSDPSTPVETQYF
d_call: NA; j_call: TRBJ1-3; cdr3_length: 14; clone_size: NA; v_call: TRBV11-2; cdr3_nt: TGTGCCAGCAGCTTATTGGTCTCTGGAAACACCATATATTTT; cdr3_aa: CASSLLVSGNTIYF